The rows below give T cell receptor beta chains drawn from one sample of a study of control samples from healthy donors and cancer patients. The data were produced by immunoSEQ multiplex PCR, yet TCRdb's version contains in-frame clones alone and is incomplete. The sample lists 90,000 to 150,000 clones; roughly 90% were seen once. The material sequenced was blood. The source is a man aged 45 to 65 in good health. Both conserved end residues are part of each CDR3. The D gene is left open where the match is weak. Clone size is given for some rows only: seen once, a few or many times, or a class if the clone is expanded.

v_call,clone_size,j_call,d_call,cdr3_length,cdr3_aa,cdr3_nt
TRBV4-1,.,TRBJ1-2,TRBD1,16,CASSQGMTGTVYGYTF,TGCGCCAGCAGCCAAGGAATGACAGGGACCGTCTATGGCTACACCTTC
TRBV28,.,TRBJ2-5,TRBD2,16,CASSFGLAGGKETQYF,TGTGCCAGCAGTTTCGGATTAGCGGGGGGTAAAGAGACCCAGTACTTC
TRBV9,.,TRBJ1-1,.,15,CASSVTGVEYTEAFF,TGTGCCAGCAGCGTAACGGGGGTTGAATACACTGAAGCTTTCTTT
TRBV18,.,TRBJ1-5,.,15,CASSPGTASNQPQHF,TGTGCCAGCTCCCCCGGGACGGCTAGCAATCAGCCCCAGCATTTT
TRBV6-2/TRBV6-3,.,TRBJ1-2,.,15,CASSYPEEGMYGYTF,TGTGCCAGCAGTTACCCGGAGGAGGGGATGTATGGCTACACCTTC
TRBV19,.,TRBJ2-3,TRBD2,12,CASGLGPDTQYF,TGTGCCAGTGGACTAGGCCCAGATACGCAGTATTTT
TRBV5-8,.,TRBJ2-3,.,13,CASSLAGPDTQYF,TGTGCCAGCAGCTTGGCAGGACCAGATACGCAGTATTTT
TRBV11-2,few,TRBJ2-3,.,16,CASSLDIGSRTDTQYF,TGTGCCAGCAGCTTAGATATTGGGAGCAGAACAGATACGCAGTATTTT
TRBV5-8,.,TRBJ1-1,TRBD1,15,CASSLNRGSDTEAFF,TGTGCCAGCAGCTTGAACAGGGGGTCGGACACTGAAGCTTTCTTT
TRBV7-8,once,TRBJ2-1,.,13,CASSLSSKNEQFF,TGTGCCAGCAGCTTAAGTAGCAAAAATGAGCAGTTCTTC
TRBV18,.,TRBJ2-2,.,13,CASSAGTDGELFF,TGTGCCAGCTCAGCGGGGACAGACGGGGAGCTGTTTTTT
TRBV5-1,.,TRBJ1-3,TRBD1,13,CASSMGQGNTIYF,TGCGCCAGCAGCATGGGACAGGGAAACACCATATATTTT
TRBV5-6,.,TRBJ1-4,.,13,CASSTGLGRKLFF,TGTGCCAGCAGCACGGGTCTAGGGCGAAAACTGTTTTTT
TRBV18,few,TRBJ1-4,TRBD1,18,CASSKFRGQDESNEKLFF,TGTGCCAGCTCAAAATTCAGGGGGCAGGACGAATCTAATGAAAAACTGTTTTTT
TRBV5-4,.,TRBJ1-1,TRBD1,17,CASSWDRGREAYTEAFF,TGTGCCAGCAGCTGGGACAGGGGGCGTGAAGCTTACACTGAAGCTTTCTTT
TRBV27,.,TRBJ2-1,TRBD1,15,CASSRGYTSYNEQFF,TGTGCCAGCAGCAGGGGGTATACGTCCTACAATGAGCAGTTCTTC
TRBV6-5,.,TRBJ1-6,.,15,CASSYLRGGNSPLHF,TGTGCCAGCAGTTATTTAAGAGGGGGTAATTCACCCCTCCACTTT
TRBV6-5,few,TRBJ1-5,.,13,CASSWGVGQPQHF,TGTGCCAGCAGTTGGGGGGTCGGTCAGCCCCAGCATTTT
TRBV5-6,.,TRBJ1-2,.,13,CASSLYAGYGYTF,TGTGCCAGCAGCTTGTATGCAGGGTATGGCTACACCTTC
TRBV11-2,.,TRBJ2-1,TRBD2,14,CASSFRTSYNEQFF,TGTGCCAGCAGCTTCCGGACTAGCTACAATGAGCAGTTCTTC